Presented here are 11 T cell receptor beta chains from one specimen sequenced in a study of tumor-infiltrating lymphocytes in primary liver carcinoma. Germline DNA was extracted alongside blood RNA, which was obtained from unsorted whole blood. A constant-region primer served to make TCR beta cDNA from about 500 ng total RNA. Libraries covering TCR beta were generated through three nested multiplex PCR rounds (using a slightly modified ARM-PCR). It was with TRBV1-TRBV30 forward primers and a C-beta reverse primer that the first two PCR rounds were run, at roughly 9 cycles each. TCRdb reanalysed the multiplex PCR reads using MiXCR and keeps one entry per CDR3 protein. The sample shows fewer than 350,000 distinct CDR3 sequences, approximately 60% of them seen only once. Input material: peripheral blood. The receptors here all came from a man aged 40-55 years with primary liver carcinoma and hepatitis B virus infection.

There are a few counts of this clonotype. This rearrangement joins TRBV28 to TRBJ2-3; the D gene is possibly TRBD2 (6 bases). This CDR3 is 12 amino acids long. V shed 1 base and J shed 10 bases, with 9 bases lying between them. Germline assignment: CDR1 MDHEN and CDR2 SYDVKM. The CDR3 DNA sequence: TGTGCCAGCAGTTTATCTAGGGAGGCGCAGTATTTT. Its protein is CASSLSREAQYF.

A word on this clonotype: With a much larger clone just one base away, this may be a read error. The chain has TRBV10-3 and TRBJ1-4; D ambiguous. Germline V lookup: CDR1 ENHRY, CDR2 SYGVKD. The CDR3 consists of 17 residues. CDR3 in amino acids: CAISGGPGTATSEKLFF. The CDR3 DNA is TGTGCCATCAGTGGAGGGCCGGGTACTGCAACTAGTGAAAAACTGTTTTTT.

A word on this clonotype: A read error may explain this, as a much larger clone is one base away. V and J are TRBV29-1 and TRBJ2-5, with a weak D call TRBD1 (5 bases). Germline CDR1 is SQVTM and CDR2 is ANQGSEA. The CDR3 extends over 12 amino acids. Trimming took 7 bases from V and 5 from J, leaving 14 bases between them. CDR3 protein: CSGGVKGETQYF. As DNA, the CDR3 is TGCAGCGGGGGCGTTAAGGGTGAGACCCAGTACTTC.

Only a few counts were recorded for this clonotype. A much more abundant neighbour one base away suggests this may be a read error. The chain has TRBV4-1 and TRBJ1-4; D unresolved. The CDR3 length is 17 residues. Germline-derived CDR1 and CDR2 are MGHRA and YSYEKL. V gave up 0 bases and J gave up 8 bases, with 19 bases separating them. CDR3 amino acids: CASSQEPAAIQQEKLFF. In DNA, the CDR3 is TGCGCCAGCAGCCAAGAACCGGCAGCCATCCAACAGGAAAAACTGTTTTTT.

Turning to this clonotype: One end of the junction varies from germline; a read error may be responsible. The V call is TRBV4-1, the J call TRBJ2-7, with D uncertain. The CDR3 spans 12 residues. The germline V gene encodes CDR1 MGHRA and CDR2 YSYEKL. The CDR3 sequence is CASSQVSDEQCF. The CDR3 nucleotides are TGCGCCAGCAGCCAGGTCTCGGACGAGCAGTGCTTC.

Regarding this clonotype: This sequence may be a read error, since a much larger clone differs from it by one base. The gene calls are TRBV12-3 or TRBV12-4 and TRBJ2-7, with D maybe TRBD2 (6 bases). The CDR3 length is 12 residues. The V end lost 7 bases, the J end lost 9 bases, and 16 bases lay between the germline ends. CDR3 residues: CASKVLAGGQYF. CDR3 DNA: TGTGCCAGCAAGGTACTAGCCGGCGGGCAGTACTTC.

The chain carries TRBV7-3 and TRBJ2-7, with D possibly matching TRBD1 (6 bases). CDR3 size: 13 residues. Germline CDR1 and CDR2: SGHTA and FQGTGA. V was clipped by 4 bases and J by 6 bases, with 13 bases between them. CDR3 nucleotides: TGTGCCAGCAGCTCACATACAGGGAGCGAGCAGTACTTC. It translates to CASSSHTGSEQYF.

The rearrangement joins TRBV12-3 or TRBV12-4 to TRBJ1-1, with TRBD1 as a possible D gene (5 bases). V dropped 9 bases and J dropped 4 bases, with 21 bases sitting between them. CDR3 length equals 15 residues. As DNA, the CDR3 is TGTGCCAGGATACCCTGGCGGGACGCGCGCACTGAAGCTTTCTTT. Translated, it gives CARIPWRDARTEAFF.

This clonotype was seen many times. The gene calls are TRBV4-2 and TRBJ1-2, with 7 bases identical to TRBD1. J lost 5 bases, V lost 3 bases, and 9 bases had no gene match. Germline lookup yields CDR1 LGHNA and CDR2 YNFKEQ. The CDR3 totals 15 residues. The CDR3 DNA reads TGTGCCAGCAGCCAGCAGGGGGGAGCGGGGTATGGCTACACCTTC. The encoded protein is CASSQQGGAGYGYTF.

Concerning this clonotype: A much larger clonotype is one base distant, so this may be a read error. The chain uses TRBV5-4 and TRBJ2-3; D not certain. Trimming took off 4 bases at V and 3 bases at J, with 12 bases between the two ends. The CDR3 loop spans 14 amino acids. Germline-derived CDR1 and CDR2 are SGHNT and YYREEE (reference sequence). The CDR3 coding sequence is TGTGCCAGCAGCCTGCGGTGGGGAACAGATACGCAGTATTTT. It yields the protein CASSLRWGTDTQYF.

To note about this clonotype: Since a much larger clone is just one base distant, this may be a read error. The genes are TRBV10-3 and TRBJ2-5; no clear D. Germline-derived CDR1 and CDR2 are ENHRY and SYGVKD. V was pared by 3 bases and J by 1 base, with 12 bases between. CDR3 length: 15 residues. The DNA for the CDR3 is TGTGCCATCAGTGAATCCCTGGTGTTCCAAGAGACCCAGTACTTC. This translates into CAISESLVFQETQYF.